This T cell receptor beta chain was sequenced in a study of cytomegalovirus exposure and HLA in healthy donors. Amplification used 60 Vbeta primers and 13 Jbeta primers. Data came from immunoSEQ multiplex PCR; TCRdb stores just in-frame clones and leaves some out. The sample table includes roughly 200,000 clones. This CDR3 comprises 11 residues. CDR1 SGHDN and CDR2 FVKESK come from the germline V gene. Deletions cut 3 bases from V and 3 bases from J, with 3 bases between. As to this clone: Other DNA sequences within the sample encode an identical CDR3.

The sample consisted of PBMCs. The rearrangement uses TRBV14 and TRBJ2-7, with unresolved D. The receptor comes from a man younger than 40 in good health and CMV-seronegative. CDR3 protein: CASSHHYEQYF. DNA of the CDR3: TGTGCCAGCAGCCATCACTACGAGCAGTACTTC. Supplemented by reference TRBV14 and TRBJ2-7, the full variable domain reads EAGVTQFPSHSVIEKGQTVTLRCDPISGHDNLYWYRRVMGKEIKFLLHFVKESKQDESGMPNNRFLAERTGGTYSTLKVQPAELEDSGVYFCASSHHYEQYFGPGTRLTVT.